Below, 26 T cell receptor beta chains from the same sample are listed, as sequenced in a study of CD8 T cells in ankylosing spondylitis. Findings and caveats of the study: Made up of about eight highly homologous variants, a TCR beta motif appeared characteristic of ankylosing spondylitis blood.

No cognate antigen is known for these TCRs. TCRdb reprocessed the 5' RACE reads with MiXCR, giving one entry per CDR3 protein. This repertoire shows hundreds of thousands of distinct CDR3 sequences, roughly 12% found once; its top ten account for 0.45% to 0.6%. The sample was blood, either unsorted or a sorted T cell fraction (not recorded which). The source is a male donor with ankylosing spondylitis.

This clonotype was counted at least ten times. The chain is built from TRBV7-2 and TRBJ2-5; the D call may be TRBD1 or TRBD2 (5 bases each). This CDR3 comprises 14 residues. With 5 bases removed from V and 1 base from J, the gap between germline ends came to 11 bases. CDR1 and CDR2 from the germline V gene are SGHTA and FQGNSA. CDR3 sequence: CASSRSGAQETQYF. In DNA form, the CDR3 reads TGTGCCAGCAGCAGATCCGGGGCCCAAGAGACCCAGTACTTC.

This clonotype was seen a handful of times. V usage is TRBV5-6 and J usage is TRBJ1-2; D uncertain. Germline CDR1 SGHDT, CDR2 YYEEEE. V was cut by 4 bases and J by 3 bases, with 16 bases left in between. The CDR3 spans 15 residues. CDR3 nucleotide sequence: TGTGCCAGCAGCCCATTCGGACGTGTTGACTATGGCTACACCTTC. Encoded protein: CASSPFGRVDYGYTF.

This clonotype was observed a few times. V gene TRBV18 combines with J gene TRBJ2-1; tentatively, D is TRBD2 (5 bases). The CDR3 contains 14 residues. V lost 0 bases and J 4 bases, leaving 7 bases between the germline ends. CDR1 and CDR2 from the germline V gene are KGHSH and LQKENI. The CDR3 loop is CASSPPGGYNEQFF. CDR3 coding DNA: TGTGCCAGCTCACCACCGGGCGGGTACAATGAGCAGTTCTTC. The whole variable domain, remainder taken from reference TRBV18 and TRBJ2-1, is NAGVMQNPRHLVRRRGQEARLRCSPMKGHSHVYWYRQLPEEGLKFMVYLQKENIIDESGMPKERFSAEFPKEGPSILRIQQVVRGDSAAYFCASSPPGGYNEQFFGPGTRLTVL.

As regards this clonotype: A much larger clonotype is one base distant, so this may be a read error. V is TRBV29-1 and J is TRBJ2-2; D gene unclear. The CDR3 loop spans 13 amino acids. In germline, CDR1 is SQVTM, CDR2 ANQGSEA. The ends were cut back, 4 bases at V and 1 base at J, with 7 bases in the middle. CDR3 region: CSVGHQNTGELFF. CDR3 DNA sequence: TGCAGCGTTGGACACCAGAACACCGGGGAGCTGTTTTTT.

This clonotype was found a few times. The V gene is TRBV15, the J gene TRBJ2-1, with D perhaps given as TRBD1 or TRBD2 (5 bases each). This CDR3 comprises 14 residues. V gave up 1 base and J gave up 6 bases, with 10 bases separating them. The germline V gene encodes CDR1 LNHNV and CDR2 YYDKDF (reference sequence). The CDR3 nucleotides are TGTGCCACCAGCAGAGCCGGGACGATCAATGAGCAGTTCTTC. Amino acids: CATSRAGTINEQFF.

The rearrangement uses TRBV2 and TRBJ1-2; 7 nucleotides match TRBD1. The CDR3 consists of 18 residues. Trimming removed 8 bases from V and 1 base from J; junction bases left unmatched: 19. Germline V CDR1 and CDR2: SNHLY, FYNNEI. The CDR3 DNA sequence: TGTGCCAGCTGTCCTTACAGGGGCCCCACCCTTCTTAACTATGGCTACACCTTC. Encoded protein: CASCPYRGPTLLNYGYTF.

The sample holds many counts of this clonotype. The chain employs TRBV29-1 and TRBJ2-3, with 9 bases that match TRBD1. CDR3 length equals 13 residues. The germline V gene encodes CDR1 SQVTM and CDR2 ANQGSEA. The ends lost 7 bases at V and 6 bases at J; junction bases unmatched: 8. The CDR3 bases are TGCAGCGGAGGGAACAGGGGGCCGGATACGCAGTATTTT. Translated, it gives CSGGNRGPDTQYF.

V is TRBV20-1 and J is TRBJ1-2; a possible D gene is TRBD1 (5 bases). This CDR3 region has 14 residues. V shed 4 bases and J shed 4 bases, with 16 bases lying between them. Germline V CDR1 and CDR2: DFQATT, SNEGSKA (reference sequence). In DNA form, the CDR3 reads TGCAGTGCTACTAGGTCCGGGGCAGCCTATGGCTACACCTTC. It translates to CSATRSGAAYGYTF.

This clonotype was counted many times. CDR3 sequence reads: CSAMDRGPYEQYF. DNA of the CDR3: TGCAGTGCTATGGACAGGGGGCCATACGAGCAGTACTTC. The J gene is TRBJ2-7, the V gene TRBV20-1, with TRBD1 matching over 11 bases. Germline CDR1 is DFQATT and CDR2 is SNEGSKA (reference sequence). V dropped 4 bases and J dropped 4; count of bases not matched to a gene: 3. This CDR3 region has 13 residues.

There are many counts of this clonotype. The chain has TRBV29-1 and TRBJ1-2; D gene unclear. The CDR3 totals 8 residues. Trimming took off 7 bases at V and 14 bases at J, with 11 bases between the two ends. Per germline, CDR1 SQVTM and CDR2 ANQGSEA. Here the CDR3 reads CSAELGTF. DNA for the CDR3: TGCAGCGCCGAGTTGGGTACCTTC. Full variable domain (outside the CDR3, taken from reference TRBV29-1 and TRBJ1-2): SAVISQKPSRDICQRGTSLTIQCQVDSQVTMMFWYRQQPGQSLTLIATANQGSEATYESGFVIDKFPISRPNLTFSTLTVSNMSPEDSSIYLCSAELGTFGSGTRLTVV.

Only a few counts were recorded for this clonotype. The chain combines TRBV5-1 with TRBJ2-7; D perhaps matches TRBD2 (6 bases). V was pared by 0 bases and J by 3 bases, with 19 bases between. The CDR3 has 17 amino acids. Germline V lookup: CDR1 SGHRS, CDR2 YFSETQ. The CDR3 loop reads CASSLGNRDSLFYEQYF. CDR3 DNA: TGCGCCAGCAGCTTGGGAAACCGGGACTCTTTATTCTACGAGCAGTACTTC.

The chain has TRBV9 and TRBJ2-3; TRBD1 agrees at 7 bases. Trimming cost V 4 bases and J 5 bases; bases outside gene matches: 13. Looked up from germline, CDR1 is SGDLS and CDR2 is YYNGEE. The CDR3 consists of 16 residues. The CDR3 spells CASSPHPQTGLDTQYF. The CDR3, as DNA: TGTGCCAGCAGCCCCCACCCCCAGACAGGGTTAGATACGCAGTATTTT.

This clonotype came up a few times. CDR3 coding DNA: TGTGCCAGCACCCGGGACTCCAACTACAATGAGCAGTTCTTC. Encoded protein: CASTRDSNYNEQFF. The V gene is TRBV6-1, the J gene TRBJ2-1; TRBD2 might be the D (6 bases). Germline V gene sequence: CDR1 MNHNS, CDR2 SASEGT. The CDR3 totals 14 residues. Trimming took off 7 bases at V and 3 bases at J, with 13 bases between the two ends.

This clonotype has just a few counts. J is TRBJ2-7 and V is TRBV7-2, with TRBD1 as a possible D gene (6 bases). V lost 1 base, J lost 6 bases, and 16 bases lay in between. CDR1 is SGHTA, CDR2 FQGNSA, per germline. The CDR3 has 15 residues. The CDR3 is CASSLGGGPTREQYF. The DNA of the CDR3 is TGTGCCAGCAGCTTAGGAGGGGGACCCACCCGCGAGCAGTACTTC.

This clonotype has only a few counts. The genes are TRBV7-9 and TRBJ2-1; possibly TRBD2 for D (6 bases). The CDR3 is made up of 15 amino acids. Germline CDR1 SEHNR, CDR2 FQNEAQ (reference sequence). Trimming shortened V by 3 bases and J by 7 bases, and 16 bases separated the two germline ends. The CDR3: CASSFRRLVGNEQFF. CDR3 DNA sequence: TGTGCCAGCAGCTTCCGAAGACTAGTGGGGAATGAGCAGTTCTTC.

The chain joins TRBV4-3 to TRBJ2-7, with D hard to call. CDR1 is LGHNA, CDR2 YSLEER, per germline. This CDR3 comprises 15 residues. Trimming took 4 bases from V and 7 from J, leaving 20 bases between them. The CDR3 region has the DNA TGCGCCAGCAGCCGAAAACCGGGCGCCCGGTGGGAGCAGTACTTC. Protein sequence: CASSRKPGARWEQYF.

The V gene is TRBV6-2 or TRBV6-3, the J gene TRBJ2-7, with D unclear. This CDR3 is built from 14 residues. Trimming removed 2 bases at V and 4 bases at J, with 12 bases between. Germline-derived CDR1 and CDR2 are MNHEY and SVGEGT. CDR3 region: CASSYPSRRYEQYF. Written as DNA, the CDR3 is TGTGCCAGCAGTTACCCCTCCAGGAGATACGAGCAGTACTTC.

This clonotype was seen many times. The chain employs TRBV4-3 and TRBJ1-1; D perhaps matches TRBD1 (5 bases). V lost 1 base and J 0 bases, leaving 9 bases between the germline ends. The CDR3 is made up of 15 amino acids. Per the germline V gene, CDR1 is LGHNA and CDR2 is YSLEER. CDR3 sequence: CASSQGGTMNTEAFF. The DNA for the CDR3 is TGCGCCAGCAGCCAAGGGGGGACCATGAACACTGAAGCTTTCTTT.

Here the CDR3 reads CASSDSAGGNEQFF. The CDR3 bases are TGTGCCAGCAGTGACTCGGCGGGCGGGAATGAGCAGTTCTTC. The chain couples TRBV25-1 to TRBJ2-1; a weak D match, TRBD2 (5 bases). V was shortened by 3 bases and J by 7 bases, with 13 bases between the two germline ends. Looked up from germline, CDR1 is MGHDK and CDR2 is SYGVNS. The CDR3 loop spans 14 amino acids.

This clonotype was seen a few times. The chain combines TRBV4-2 with TRBJ2-3, with TRBD2 matching 14 bases. CDR3 length: 18 amino acids. V lost 3 bases, J lost 3 bases, and 8 bases stayed unmatched. The germline CDR1 and CDR2 sequences are LGHNA and YNFKEQ. The CDR3 is CASSQTGLAGGVTDTQYF. As DNA, the CDR3 is TGTGCCAGCAGCCAGACCGGACTAGCGGGGGGTGTTACAGATACGCAGTATTTT.

The chain couples TRBV3-1 to TRBJ2-7; no clear D. V was clipped by 0 bases and J by 3 bases, with 12 bases between them. Germline lookup yields CDR1 LGHDT and CDR2 YNNKEL (reference sequence). This CDR3 is built from 15 residues. The CDR3 protein is CASSQEESLLYEQYF. The CDR3 DNA reads TGTGCCAGCAGCCAAGAGGAATCCCTCCTCTACGAGCAGTACTTC.

This chain links TRBV29-1 with TRBJ1-4, with D unresolved. Looked up from germline, CDR1 is SQVTM and CDR2 is ANQGSEA. Trimming pared 4 bases from V and 5 bases from J, leaving 11 bases between. CDR3 size: 13 residues. CDR3 loop: CSVAEQLNEKLFF. CDR3 in DNA: TGCAGCGTTGCGGAACAGTTGAATGAAAAACTGTTTTTT.

The V call is TRBV12-3 or TRBV12-4, the J call TRBJ2-7; no firm D call. V dropped 1 base and J dropped 4 bases, with 14 bases sitting between them. The CDR3 consists of 15 residues. CDR3 loop: CASSLDWAEKYEQYF. The CDR3 DNA sequence: TGTGCCAGCAGTTTAGATTGGGCAGAGAAGTACGAGCAGTACTTC.

This chain joins TRBV3-1 and TRBJ1-1; 8 bases fit TRBD1. This CDR3 has 15 residues. Germline loops: CDR1 LGHDT, CDR2 YNNKEL (reference sequence). V shed 0 bases and J 5 bases; nucleotides not matched to a gene: 5. DNA of the CDR3: TGTGCCAGCAGCCAAGAAGACAGGGGATCTACTGAAGCTTTCTTT. Amino acids: CASSQEDRGSTEAFF. The full variable domain, its missing parts supplied by reference TRBV3-1 and TRBJ1-1, is DTAVSQTPKYLVTQMGNDKSIKCEQNLGHDTMYWYKQDSKKFLKIMFSYNNKELIINETVPNRFSPKSPDKAHLNLHINSLELGDSAVYFCASSQEDRGSTEAFFGQGTRLTVV.

This clonotype was recorded at least ten times. V is TRBV29-1 and J is TRBJ2-1; a possible D gene is TRBD1 (6 bases). Trimming pared 3 bases from V and 1 base from J, leaving 10 bases between. The CDR3 runs 14 residues. Germline V gene data show CDR1 as SQVTM and CDR2 as ANQGSEA. CDR3 residues: CSVDRQGSYNEQFF. In DNA form, the CDR3 reads TGCAGCGTTGATCGCCAGGGGTCCTACAATGAGCAGTTCTTC.

This sequence joins TRBV5-1 and TRBJ1-1; D not resolved. Germline V gene data show CDR1 as SGHRS and CDR2 as YFSETQ. The CDR3 is 15 residues long. Trimming took off 0 bases at V and 3 bases at J, with 12 bases between the two ends. The CDR3 coding sequence is TGCGCCAGCAGCTTGGAAGGCAGATTTTACACTGAAGCTTTCTTT. Protein sequence: CASSLEGRFYTEAFF.